This T cell receptor (beta chain) derives from a study of blood T cells in healthy people across ages. Overall study results and limits: More naive CD4+ cells and higher diversity were found in long-lived than in aged donors. As naive T cell percentage varied, TCR beta diversity correlated strongly with it.

The V gene's germline CDR1 is DFQATT and CDR2 SNEGSKA (reference sequence). Trimming stripped 0 bases from V and 7 bases from J, with 24 bases between. This CDR3 is 17 amino acids long. This clonotype was recorded a few times. Its antigen is not identified. Through a sample-barcoded 5' primer and a J-beta primer mix, a second PCR was run for about 6 to 11 cycles. TCRdb called the 5' RACE reads again in MiXCR, with one record for every CDR3 protein. The repertoire holds 1.8 million or so distinct CDR3 sequences, with roughly two fifths as singletons. The sample comprised blood. J is TRBJ1-2 and V is TRBV20-1; the D gene is possibly TRBD1 (6 bases). This TCR came from a human donor in good health. The CDR3 DNA is TGCAGTGCTAGAGATCTGTTACGTGGGGGCGGAATTCTTGGCTACACCTTC. This codes for CSARDLLRGGGILGYTF.